The rows below give T cell receptor beta chains drawn from one sample of a study of CD8 T cells in ankylosing spondylitis. MiXCR, applied by TCRdb to the 5' RACE reads, yields one record per CDR3 protein. The table includes approximately 140,000 distinct CDR3 sequences, 6.5% to 8.5% detected once. The sequenced material came from synovial fluid, either unsorted or a sorted T cell fraction (not recorded which). These receptor sequences come from a male donor with ankylosing spondylitis. The CDR3 runs from the conserved cysteine through the conserved F or W. D genes are given only for firm matches. Part of the rows lack a size; the others show once, few, many or a class for expanded clones.

j_call: TRBJ1-1; clone_size: many; v_call: TRBV28; cdr3_length: 11; d_call: .; cdr3_aa: CASSRYNEAFF; cdr3_nt: TGTGCCAGCAGTCGGTATAATGAAGCTTTCTTT
j_call: TRBJ2-2; clone_size: .; v_call: TRBV15; cdr3_length: 16; d_call: .; cdr3_aa: CATSRDFTANTGELFF; cdr3_nt: TGTGCCACCAGCAGAGATTTTACAGCGAACACCGGGGAGCTGTTTTTT
j_call: TRBJ2-1; clone_size: .; v_call: TRBV24-1; cdr3_length: 17; d_call: .; cdr3_aa: CATSDWGAGRSYNEQFF; cdr3_nt: TGTGCCACCAGTGATTGGGGGGCGGGACGGTCCTACAATGAGCAGTTCTTC
j_call: TRBJ1-5; clone_size: few; v_call: TRBV30; cdr3_length: 14; d_call: .; cdr3_aa: CAWNPGGSNQPQHF; cdr3_nt: TGTGCCTGGAACCCGGGGGGGAGCAATCAGCCCCAGCATTTT
j_call: TRBJ2-5; clone_size: many; v_call: TRBV5-1; cdr3_length: 16; d_call: TRBD2; cdr3_aa: CASLPMGLAYQETQYF; cdr3_nt: TGCGCCAGCCTTCCCATGGGACTAGCGTACCAAGAGACCCAGTACTTC
j_call: TRBJ1-2; clone_size: .; v_call: TRBV9; cdr3_length: 15; d_call: TRBD1; cdr3_aa: CASSVWGTGGTGYTF; cdr3_nt: TGTGCCAGCAGCGTATGGGGGACAGGGGGCACTGGCTACACCTTC
j_call: TRBJ2-5; clone_size: many; v_call: TRBV20-1; cdr3_length: 12; d_call: TRBD2; cdr3_aa: CSVWDYQETQYF; cdr3_nt: TGCAGTGTCTGGGACTATCAAGAGACCCAGTACTTC
j_call: TRBJ2-1; clone_size: few; v_call: TRBV5-6; cdr3_length: 17; d_call: TRBD2; cdr3_aa: CASSLATSRIGPREQFF; cdr3_nt: TGTGCCAGCAGCTTGGCGACTAGCCGAATCGGCCCACGTGAGCAGTTCTTC
j_call: TRBJ2-3; clone_size: many; v_call: TRBV20-1; cdr3_length: 15; d_call: TRBD2; cdr3_aa: CSARDWSGGTDTQYF; cdr3_nt: TGCAGTGCTAGAGATTGGAGCGGGGGCACAGATACGCAGTATTTT
j_call: TRBJ1-3; clone_size: many; v_call: TRBV18; cdr3_length: 16; d_call: .; cdr3_aa: CASSPTIGARGNTIYF; cdr3_nt: TGTGCCAGCTCACCCACGATAGGGGCGCGAGGAAACACCATATATTTT
j_call: TRBJ2-1; clone_size: few; v_call: TRBV4-3; cdr3_length: 17; d_call: .; cdr3_aa: CASSQGVDRIYYNEQFF; cdr3_nt: TGCGCCAGCAGCCAAGGGGTTGACAGGATCTACTACAATGAGCAGTTCTTC
j_call: TRBJ2-3; clone_size: .; v_call: TRBV5-1; cdr3_length: 15; d_call: .; cdr3_aa: CASSLAGRATDTQYF; cdr3_nt: TGCGCCAGCAGCTTGGCGGGTAGGGCAACAGATACGCAGTATTTT
j_call: TRBJ2-6; clone_size: many; v_call: TRBV5-1; cdr3_length: 16; d_call: .; cdr3_aa: CASSYAGIVGANVLTF; cdr3_nt: TGCGCCAGTAGCTACGCCGGAATAGTGGGGGCCAACGTCCTGACTTTC
j_call: TRBJ2-3; clone_size: many; v_call: TRBV7-2; cdr3_length: 14; d_call: .; cdr3_aa: CASSLSRGSDTQYF; cdr3_nt: TGTGCCAGCAGCTTAAGCAGGGGCTCAGATACGCAGTATTTT
j_call: TRBJ1-4; clone_size: .; v_call: TRBV4-3; cdr3_length: 14; d_call: TRBD1; cdr3_aa: CASSHRTGDEKLFF; cdr3_nt: TGCGCCAGCAGCCACCGGACAGGGGATGAAAAACTGTTTTTT
j_call: TRBJ1-6; clone_size: .; v_call: TRBV4-1; cdr3_length: 12; d_call: .; cdr3_aa: CASSQGDSPLHF; cdr3_nt: TGCGCCAGCAGCCAGGGAGATTCACCCCTCCACTTT
j_call: TRBJ1-3; clone_size: .; v_call: TRBV28; cdr3_length: 14; d_call: TRBD1; cdr3_aa: CASMGTDSGNTIYF; cdr3_nt: TGTGCCAGCATGGGGACAGACTCTGGAAACACCATATATTTT
j_call: TRBJ2-5; clone_size: .; v_call: TRBV6-2/TRBV6-3; cdr3_length: 16; d_call: TRBD1; cdr3_aa: CASLRVPGQGSETQYF; cdr3_nt: TGTGCCAGCCTACGGGTCCCTGGACAGGGGTCAGAGACCCAGTACTTC
j_call: TRBJ2-7; clone_size: .; v_call: TRBV4-1; cdr3_length: 15; d_call: .; cdr3_aa: CASSQGPTYGDEQYF; cdr3_nt: TGCGCCAGCAGCCAAGGCCCGACCTACGGAGACGAGCAGTACTTC
j_call: TRBJ1-6; clone_size: many; v_call: TRBV9; cdr3_length: 14; d_call: .; cdr3_aa: CASSVRGGDSPLHF; cdr3_nt: TGTGCCAGCAGCGTAAGGGGGGGGGATTCACCCCTCCACTTT
j_call: TRBJ1-1; clone_size: .; v_call: TRBV27; cdr3_length: 15; d_call: TRBD1; cdr3_aa: CASRARTGGDTEAFF; cdr3_nt: TGTGCCAGCAGAGCCAGGACAGGTGGGGACACTGAAGCTTTCTTT
j_call: TRBJ1-1; clone_size: few; v_call: TRBV5-1; cdr3_length: 14; d_call: .; cdr3_aa: CASTRDGFNTEAFF; cdr3_nt: TGCGCCAGCACCCGGGACGGGTTCAACACTGAAGCTTTCTTT
j_call: TRBJ1-6; clone_size: few; v_call: TRBV5-1; cdr3_length: 14; d_call: .; cdr3_aa: CASSLEHGDSPLHF; cdr3_nt: TGCGCCAGCAGCTTGGAACATGGAGATTCACCCCTCCACTTT
j_call: TRBJ2-1; clone_size: .; v_call: TRBV9; cdr3_length: 12; d_call: .; cdr3_aa: CASSVEVGEQFF; cdr3_nt: TGTGCCAGCAGCGTAGAGGTGGGAGAGCAGTTCTTC
j_call: TRBJ1-2; clone_size: .; v_call: TRBV7-2; cdr3_length: 14; d_call: .; cdr3_aa: CASSLDSVGSGYTF; cdr3_nt: TGTGCCAGCAGCTTAGATAGTGTAGGGTCTGGCTACACCTTC
j_call: TRBJ1-2; clone_size: many; v_call: TRBV6-5; cdr3_length: 15; d_call: TRBD1; cdr3_aa: CASSYLGTGAYGYTF; cdr3_nt: TGTGCCAGCAGTTACTTGGGGACAGGGGCTTATGGCTACACCTTC
j_call: TRBJ1-1; clone_size: .; v_call: TRBV18; cdr3_length: 16; d_call: .; cdr3_aa: CASSPLSQGGSTEAFF; cdr3_nt: TGTGCCAGCTCACCACTTTCACAGGGAGGTAGCACTGAAGCTTTCTTT
j_call: TRBJ2-2; clone_size: few; v_call: TRBV7-9; cdr3_length: 15; d_call: TRBD1; cdr3_aa: CASSPSQGDTGELFF; cdr3_nt: TGTGCCAGCAGCCCCTCGCAGGGGGACACCGGGGAGCTGTTTTTT
j_call: TRBJ2-3; clone_size: .; v_call: TRBV12-3/TRBV12-4; cdr3_length: 16; d_call: .; cdr3_aa: CASSLSSQGSGDTQYF; cdr3_nt: TGTGCCAGCAGTTTATCATCCCAGGGTTCGGGAGATACGCAGTATTTT
j_call: TRBJ2-1; clone_size: many; v_call: TRBV6-1; cdr3_length: 14; d_call: .; cdr3_aa: CASREAPPYNEQFF; cdr3_nt: TGTGCCAGCAGAGAGGCTCCGCCTTACAATGAGCAGTTCTTC
j_call: TRBJ2-7; clone_size: many; v_call: TRBV7-9; cdr3_length: 15; d_call: .; cdr3_aa: CASSPRSGGDYEQYF; cdr3_nt: TGTGCCAGCAGCCCCCGGTCGGGCGGAGACTACGAGCAGTACTTC
j_call: TRBJ2-3; clone_size: many; v_call: TRBV20-1; cdr3_length: 13; d_call: .; cdr3_aa: CSASAGRTDTQYF; cdr3_nt: TGCAGTGCTAGCGCGGGCCGCACAGATACGCAGTATTTT
j_call: TRBJ2-7; clone_size: few; v_call: TRBV2; cdr3_length: 14; d_call: TRBD2; cdr3_aa: CASSPPSGRYEQYF; cdr3_nt: TGTGCCTCTTCACCCCCTAGCGGGCGCTACGAGCAGTACTTC
j_call: TRBJ2-2; clone_size: many; v_call: TRBV7-9; cdr3_length: 15; d_call: TRBD1; cdr3_aa: CASSRDRVNTGELFF; cdr3_nt: TGTGCCAGCAGCCGCGACAGGGTAAACACCGGGGAGCTGTTTTTT
j_call: TRBJ1-2; clone_size: many; v_call: TRBV2; cdr3_length: 11; d_call: .; cdr3_aa: CASLQLGGYTF; cdr3_nt: TGTGCCAGCCTACAACTAGGGGGCTACACCTTC
j_call: TRBJ1-5; clone_size: many; v_call: TRBV11-2; cdr3_length: 18; d_call: TRBD1; cdr3_aa: CASSITGTGESGNQPQHF; cdr3_nt: TGTGCCAGCAGCATCACCGGGACAGGGGAAAGTGGCAATCAGCCCCAGCATTTT
j_call: TRBJ2-7; clone_size: few; v_call: TRBV6-1; cdr3_length: 14; d_call: TRBD2; cdr3_aa: CASSRPGGSYEQYF; cdr3_nt: TGTGCCAGCAGTAGACCGGGAGGGAGCTACGAGCAGTACTTC
j_call: TRBJ2-7; clone_size: few; v_call: TRBV4-3; cdr3_length: 15; d_call: .; cdr3_aa: CASSQGPTGTYEQYF; cdr3_nt: TGCGCCAGCAGCCAAGGCCCGACAGGTACCTACGAGCAGTACTTC
j_call: TRBJ1-5; clone_size: many; v_call: TRBV7-2; cdr3_length: 15; d_call: .; cdr3_aa: CASSLYGGPNQPQHF; cdr3_nt: TGTGCCAGCAGCTTATATGGGGGCCCTAATCAGCCCCAGCATTTT
j_call: TRBJ2-1; clone_size: .; v_call: TRBV28; cdr3_length: 16; d_call: TRBD2; cdr3_aa: CASRGLAGAVGNEQFF; cdr3_nt: TGTGCCAGCAGAGGACTAGCGGGAGCGGTTGGGAATGAGCAGTTCTTC
j_call: TRBJ2-2; clone_size: many; v_call: TRBV20-1; cdr3_length: 17; d_call: TRBD2; cdr3_aa: CSAGGTGGKANTGELFF; cdr3_nt: TGCAGTGCTGGAGGGACGGGGGGAAAGGCTAACACCGGGGAGCTGTTTTTT
j_call: TRBJ1-1; clone_size: .; v_call: TRBV4-3; cdr3_length: 16; d_call: TRBD1; cdr3_aa: CASSHYGGQGDTEAFF; cdr3_nt: TGCGCCAGCAGCCATTACGGAGGACAGGGGGACACTGAAGCTTTCTTT
j_call: TRBJ2-7; clone_size: .; v_call: TRBV20-1; cdr3_length: 13; d_call: .; cdr3_aa: CSARDPNFYEQYF; cdr3_nt: TGCAGTGCTAGGGACCCAAACTTCTACGAGCAGTACTTC
j_call: TRBJ2-7; clone_size: many; v_call: TRBV15; cdr3_length: 16; d_call: TRBD2; cdr3_aa: CATSRGLAVTEGEQYF; cdr3_nt: TGTGCCACCAGCAGGGGACTAGCGGTAACGGAAGGGGAGCAGTACTTC
j_call: TRBJ2-6; clone_size: .; v_call: TRBV30; cdr3_length: 13; d_call: .; cdr3_aa: CAWTLTGANVLTF; cdr3_nt: TGTGCCTGGACCCTCACTGGGGCCAACGTCCTGACTTTC
j_call: TRBJ2-4; clone_size: .; v_call: TRBV6-1; cdr3_length: 17; d_call: .; cdr3_aa: CASRADRGGTAKNIQYF; cdr3_nt: TGTGCCAGCAGAGCTGACAGGGGAGGGACGGCCAAAAACATTCAGTACTTC
j_call: TRBJ1-2; clone_size: .; v_call: TRBV20-1; cdr3_length: 14; d_call: .; cdr3_aa: CSARVPRSDYGYTF; cdr3_nt: TGCAGTGCTAGAGTTCCGAGGAGCGACTATGGCTACACCTTC
j_call: TRBJ1-1; clone_size: .; v_call: TRBV5-1; cdr3_length: 15; d_call: TRBD1; cdr3_aa: CASSWGQGGNTEAFF; cdr3_nt: TGCGCCAGCAGCTGGGGACAGGGGGGCAACACTGAAGCTTTCTTT
j_call: TRBJ2-1; clone_size: .; v_call: TRBV6-5; cdr3_length: 14; d_call: .; cdr3_aa: CASSYSKQHNEQFF; cdr3_nt: TGTGCCAGCAGTTACTCGAAACAGCACAATGAGCAGTTCTTC
j_call: TRBJ1-6; clone_size: few; v_call: TRBV19; cdr3_length: 14; d_call: .; cdr3_aa: CASSIGSYNSPLHF; cdr3_nt: TGTGCCAGTAGTATCGGCTCCTATAATTCACCCCTCCACTTT
j_call: TRBJ1-1; clone_size: .; v_call: TRBV12-3/TRBV12-4; cdr3_length: 12; d_call: .; cdr3_aa: CASSPGWGEAFF; cdr3_nt: TGTGCCAGCAGTCCGGGGTGGGGTGAAGCTTTCTTT
j_call: TRBJ2-7; clone_size: few; v_call: TRBV28; cdr3_length: 14; d_call: TRBD2; cdr3_aa: CASSLRGGWYEQYF; cdr3_nt: TGTGCCAGCAGTTTACGGGGGGGTTGGTACGAGCAGTACTTC
j_call: TRBJ1-1; clone_size: .; v_call: TRBV7-3; cdr3_length: 13; d_call: .; cdr3_aa: CASSLNRQGEAFF; cdr3_nt: TGTGCCAGCAGCTTAAATCGTCAGGGGGAAGCTTTCTTT
j_call: TRBJ1-6; clone_size: many; v_call: TRBV7-8; cdr3_length: 13; d_call: .; cdr3_aa: CASSLVVSSPLHF; cdr3_nt: TGTGCCAGCAGCTTAGTGGTCTCGTCACCCCTCCACTTT